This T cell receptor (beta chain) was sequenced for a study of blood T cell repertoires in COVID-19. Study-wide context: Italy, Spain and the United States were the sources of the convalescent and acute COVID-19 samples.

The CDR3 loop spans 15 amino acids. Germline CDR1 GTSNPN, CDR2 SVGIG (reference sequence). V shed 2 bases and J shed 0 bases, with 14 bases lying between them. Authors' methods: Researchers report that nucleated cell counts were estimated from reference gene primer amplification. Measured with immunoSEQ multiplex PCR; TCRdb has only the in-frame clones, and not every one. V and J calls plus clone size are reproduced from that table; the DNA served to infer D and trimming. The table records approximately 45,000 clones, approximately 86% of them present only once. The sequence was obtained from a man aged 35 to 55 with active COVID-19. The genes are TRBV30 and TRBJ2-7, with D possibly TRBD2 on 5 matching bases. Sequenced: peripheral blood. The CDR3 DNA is TGTGCCTGGAGTTCCGGACTGACGAGCTCCTACGAGCAGTACTTC. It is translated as CAWSSGLTSSYEQYF.